The sequence of this TCR beta chain was determined in a study of blood T cell repertoires in COVID-19. The overall study: Sample material is recorded as cDNA or gDNA derived from T cells, B-cell-depleted T cells, or PBMCs.

Using immunoSEQ multiplex PCR, the repertoire was profiled, and TCRdb retains in-frame clones only, with some absent. Of some 96,000 clones in the sample, almost 90% were seen once. J gave up 5 bases and V 0 bases, and 8 bases lay outside the gene matches. This CDR3 contains 17 residues. Germline V lookup: CDR1 SGHRS, CDR2 YFSETQ. This TCR derives from a human donor in a cohort sampled during active COVID-19. This rearrangement joins TRBV5-1 to TRBJ2-1; 10 bases are a match to TRBD1. The sequenced sample was peripheral blood. This CDR3 reads CASSLAGGTGVHNEQFF. The CDR3 DNA follows: TGCGCCAGCAGCTTGGCAGGTGGGACAGGGGTACACAATGAGCAGTTCTTC.